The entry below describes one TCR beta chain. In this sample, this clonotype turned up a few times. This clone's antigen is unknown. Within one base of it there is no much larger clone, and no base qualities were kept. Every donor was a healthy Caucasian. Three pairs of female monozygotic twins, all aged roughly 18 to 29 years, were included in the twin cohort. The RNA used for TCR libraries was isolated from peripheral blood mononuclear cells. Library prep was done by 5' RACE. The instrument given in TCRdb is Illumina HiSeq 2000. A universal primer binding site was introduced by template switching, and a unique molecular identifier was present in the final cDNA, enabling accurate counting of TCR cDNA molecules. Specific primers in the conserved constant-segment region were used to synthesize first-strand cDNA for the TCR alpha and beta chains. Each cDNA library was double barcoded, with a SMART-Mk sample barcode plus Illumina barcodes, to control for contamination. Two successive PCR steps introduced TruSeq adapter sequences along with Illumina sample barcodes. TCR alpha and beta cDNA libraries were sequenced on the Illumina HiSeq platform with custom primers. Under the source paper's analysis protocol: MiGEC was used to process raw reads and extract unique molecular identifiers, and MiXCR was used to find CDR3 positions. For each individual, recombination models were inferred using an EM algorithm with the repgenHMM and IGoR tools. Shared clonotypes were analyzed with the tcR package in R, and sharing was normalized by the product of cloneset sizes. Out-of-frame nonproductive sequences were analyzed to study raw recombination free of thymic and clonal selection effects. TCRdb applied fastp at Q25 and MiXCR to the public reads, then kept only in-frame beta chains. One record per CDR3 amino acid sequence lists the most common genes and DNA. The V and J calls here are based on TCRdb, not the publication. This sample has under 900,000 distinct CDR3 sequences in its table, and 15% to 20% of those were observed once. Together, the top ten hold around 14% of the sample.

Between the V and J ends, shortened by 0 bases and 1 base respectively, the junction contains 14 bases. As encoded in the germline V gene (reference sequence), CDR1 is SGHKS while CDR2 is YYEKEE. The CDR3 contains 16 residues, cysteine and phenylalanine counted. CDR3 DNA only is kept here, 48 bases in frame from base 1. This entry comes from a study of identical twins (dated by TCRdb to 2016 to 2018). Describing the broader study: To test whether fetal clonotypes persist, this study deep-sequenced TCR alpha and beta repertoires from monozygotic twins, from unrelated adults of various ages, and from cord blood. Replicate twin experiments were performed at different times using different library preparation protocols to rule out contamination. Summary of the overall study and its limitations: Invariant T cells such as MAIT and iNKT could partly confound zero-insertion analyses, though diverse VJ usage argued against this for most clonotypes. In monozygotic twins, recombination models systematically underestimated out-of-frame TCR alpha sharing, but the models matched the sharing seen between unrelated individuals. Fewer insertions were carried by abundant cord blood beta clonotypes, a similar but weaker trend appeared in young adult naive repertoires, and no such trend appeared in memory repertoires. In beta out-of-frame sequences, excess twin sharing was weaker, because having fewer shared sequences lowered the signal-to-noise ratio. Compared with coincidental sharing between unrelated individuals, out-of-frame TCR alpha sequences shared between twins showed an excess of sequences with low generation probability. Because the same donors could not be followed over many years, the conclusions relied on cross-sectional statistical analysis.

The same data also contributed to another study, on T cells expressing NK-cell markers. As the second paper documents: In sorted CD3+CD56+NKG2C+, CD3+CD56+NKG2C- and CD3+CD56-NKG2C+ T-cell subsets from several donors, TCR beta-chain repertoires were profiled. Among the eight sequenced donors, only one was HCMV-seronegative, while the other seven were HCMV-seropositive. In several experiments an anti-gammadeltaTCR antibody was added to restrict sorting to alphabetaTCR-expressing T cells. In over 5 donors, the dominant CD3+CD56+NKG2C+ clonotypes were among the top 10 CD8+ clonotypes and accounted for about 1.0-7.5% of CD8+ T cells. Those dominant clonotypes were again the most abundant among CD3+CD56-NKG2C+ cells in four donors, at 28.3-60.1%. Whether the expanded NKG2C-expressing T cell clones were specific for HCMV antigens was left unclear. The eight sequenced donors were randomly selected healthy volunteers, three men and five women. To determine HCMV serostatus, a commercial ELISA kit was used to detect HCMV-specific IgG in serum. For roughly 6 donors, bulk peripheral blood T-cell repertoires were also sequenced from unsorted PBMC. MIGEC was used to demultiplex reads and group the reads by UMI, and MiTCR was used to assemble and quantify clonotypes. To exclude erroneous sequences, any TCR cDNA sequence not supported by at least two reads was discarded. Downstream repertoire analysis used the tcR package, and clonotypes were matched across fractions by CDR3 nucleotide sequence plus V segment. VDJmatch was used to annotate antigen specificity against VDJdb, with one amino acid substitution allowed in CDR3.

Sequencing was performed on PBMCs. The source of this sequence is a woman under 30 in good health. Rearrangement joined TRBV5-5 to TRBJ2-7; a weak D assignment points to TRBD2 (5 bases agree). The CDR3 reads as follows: CASSLAPRSGSYEQYF. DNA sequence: TGTGCCAGCAGCTTGGCTCCCCGGTCGGGATCCTACGAGCAGTACTTC.